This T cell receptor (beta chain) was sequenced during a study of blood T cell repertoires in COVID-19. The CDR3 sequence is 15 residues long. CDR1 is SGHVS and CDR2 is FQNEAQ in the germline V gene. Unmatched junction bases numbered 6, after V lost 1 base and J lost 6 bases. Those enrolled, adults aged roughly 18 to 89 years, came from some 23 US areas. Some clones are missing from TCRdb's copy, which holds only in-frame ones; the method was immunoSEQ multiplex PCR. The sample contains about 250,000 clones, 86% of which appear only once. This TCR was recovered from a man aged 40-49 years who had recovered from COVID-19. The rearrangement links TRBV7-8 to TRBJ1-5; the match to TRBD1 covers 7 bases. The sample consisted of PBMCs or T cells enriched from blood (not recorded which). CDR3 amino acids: CASSLGRGAGQPQHF. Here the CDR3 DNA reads TGTGCCAGCAGCTTAGGCAGGGGGGCAGGTCAGCCCCAGCATTTT.